The sequence of this T cell receptor (beta chain) was determined in a study of Graves' ophthalmopathy and Graves' hyperthyroidism. Beta-chain TCR CDR3 regions were amplified from RNA transcripts. The first-round RT-PCR employed HTBI primers together with the Qiagen OneStep RT-PCR kit. A multiplex PCR was then performed as the second round. MiXCR, run by TCRdb on the multiplex PCR reads, gives a single entry per CDR3 protein. The sample consists of about 740,000 distinct CDR3 sequences, 35% to 50% of them appearing once. V gave up 4 bases and J gave up 4 bases, with 11 bases separating them. The V gene's germline CDR1 is SGHKS and CDR2 YYEKEE (reference sequence). This CDR3 has 13 residues. This clonotype appeared a few times.

V gene TRBV5-5 combines with J gene TRBJ1-2; unclear D gene. Sequencing used peripheral blood. The TCR sequence derives from an adult man with Graves' ophthalmopathy. The CDR3 DNA is TGTGCCAGCAGCAATGGGGAGGGCTATGGCTACACCTTC. The encoded protein is CASSNGEGYGYTF.